This T cell receptor beta chain was recovered during a study of blood T cell repertoires in COVID-19. The assay was immunoSEQ multiplex PCR, and TCRdb's table has in-frame clones only and misses some. Of over 200,000 clones listed, approximately 88% were seen once; the top ten hold about 2.5%. The origin of this receptor is a woman in her forties with acute COVID-19. The sample taken for sequencing was PBMCs or T cells enriched from blood (not recorded which).

CDR3 region: CASSSKAGMENEQFF. The CDR3, as DNA: TGTGCCAGCAGCTCTAAAGCGGGTATGGAGAATGAGCAGTTCTTC. The chain joins TRBV5-4 to TRBJ2-1; possible D gene TRBD2, 6 bases. From germline, CDR1 is SGHNT and CDR2 YYREEE (reference sequence). This CDR3 is 15 amino acids long. V gave up 3 bases and J gave up 7 bases, with 17 bases separating them.